The 21 T cell receptor beta chains below come from one sample, sequenced in a study of blood T cell repertoires in COVID-19. The assay was immunoSEQ multiplex PCR, and TCRdb's table has in-frame clones only and misses some. The data contain 180,000 or so clones, 80% to 85% of them seen just once; the ten biggest clones take up 7.5%. The sequenced material came from PBMCs or T cells enriched from blood (not recorded which). Receptors were obtained from a middle-aged man who had recovered from COVID-19.

The chain has TRBV5-4 and TRBJ2-2; 9 bases map to TRBD1. V gave up 0 bases and J gave up 5 bases; unmatched junction bases: 8. This CDR3 comprises 17 residues. In germline, CDR1 is SGHNT, CDR2 YYREEE (reference sequence). DNA for the CDR3: TGTGCCAGCAGCTTGGGAACCGGGACAGGGACAACCGGGGAGCTGTTTTTT. Translation: CASSLGTGTGTTGELFF. Full variable domain (rest looked up from reference TRBV5-4 and TRBJ2-2): ETGVTQSPTHLIKTRGQQVTLRCSSQSGHNTVSWYQQALGQGPQFIFQYYREEENGRGNFPPRFSGLQFPNYSSELNVNALELDDSALYLCASSLGTGTGTTGELFFGEGSRLTVL.

The V call is TRBV21-1, the J call TRBJ1-2. TRBV21-1 constitutes a pseudogene. The CDR3 is 16 amino acids. CDR3 residues: CASSLKIAGNPKGYTF. DNA for the CDR3: TGTGCCAGCAGCCTAAAAATAGCGGGGAACCCCAAGGGCTACACCTTC.

The chain uses TRBV3-1 (or the pseudogene TRBV3-2) and TRBJ1-1; D uncertain. The CDR3 runs 18 residues. With 0 bases removed from V and 1 base from J, the gap between germline ends came to 18 bases. Germline CDR1 and CDR2: LGHDT and YNNKEL (reference sequence). The CDR3 reads CASSQDLLLRAPNTEAFF. The CDR3 bases are TGTGCCAGCAGCCAAGATCTCCTCTTGAGGGCCCCGAACACTGAAGCTTTCTTT.

This sequence joins TRBV2 and TRBJ1-6; no clear D gene. Germline V gene sequence: CDR1 SNHLY, CDR2 FYNNEI. This CDR3 spans 13 amino acids. Trimming shortened V by 7 bases and J by 6 bases, and 10 bases separated the two germline ends. CDR3 DNA: TGTGCCAGCAAATCCCTACTTAATTCACCCCTCCACTTT. Protein product: CASKSLLNSPLHF.

The chain combines TRBV6-5 with TRBJ1-2; D is uncertain. V lost 6 bases to trimming and J lost 5 bases, with 16 bases between them. The length of the CDR3 is 14 residues. Germline CDR1 reads MNHEY; CDR2 reads SVGAGI. CDR3 sequence: CASRDFTVGYGYTF. The CDR3 coding sequence is TGTGCCAGCAGGGACTTTACAGTCGGGTATGGCTACACCTTC.

V gene TRBV3-1 (or the pseudogene TRBV3-2) combines with J gene TRBJ1-6; tentative D call: TRBD1 (6 bases). Trimming took 0 bases from V and 11 from J, leaving 20 bases between them. This CDR3 spans 17 amino acids. Germline CDR1 reads LGHDT; CDR2 reads YNNKEL (reference sequence). CDR3 nucleotides: TGTGCCAGCAGCCAAGATGGGGGCAGGGCTGGTCGAACACCCCTCCACTTT. Translating gives CASSQDGGRAGRTPLHF.

This clone came up a few times. This chain links TRBV10-2 with TRBJ2-1; TRBD2 matches at 12 bases. V shed 5 bases, J shed 4 bases, and the junction held 6 bases outside the gene matches. The V gene's germline CDR1 is WSHSY and CDR2 SAAADI. The CDR3 runs 16 residues. As DNA, the CDR3 is TGCGCCAGCAGTAGACTAGCGGGGGAATTATACAATGAGCAGTTCTTC. This encodes CASSRLAGELYNEQFF.

This clone was found a few times. The gene calls are TRBV12-3 or TRBV12-4 and TRBJ1-2; D is uncertain. The V end lost 2 bases, the J end lost 5 bases, and 9 bases lay between the germline ends. This CDR3 comprises 13 residues. CDR3 sequence (DNA): TGTGCCAGCAGTTTATCGTCGGGGTATGGCTACACCTTC. It yields the protein CASSLSSGYGYTF.

J is TRBJ1-5 and V is TRBV21-1; the D call TRBD1 from the table was never checked on the DNA. TRBV21-1 is labeled a pseudogene. This CDR3 has 16 residues. Here the CDR3 reads CASSKTSRVRNQPQHF. The DNA of the CDR3 is TGTGCCAGCAGCAAGACCTCCAGGGTGCGCAATCAGCCCCAGCATTTT.

A few counts support this clone. The chain employs TRBV7-8 and TRBJ1-5; D perhaps matches TRBD1 (6 bases). Trimming cost V 4 bases and J 2 bases, with 12 bases left between them. Germline CDR1 is SGHVS and CDR2 is FQNEAQ. This CDR3 comprises 15 residues. As DNA, the CDR3 is TGTGCCAGCAGCTCATTACAGGGTGGCAATCAGCCCCAGCATTTT. Protein product: CASSSLQGGNQPQHF. The variable domain in full, with the rest retrieved from reference TRBV7-8 and TRBJ1-5, is GAGVSQSPRYKVAKRGQDVALRCDPISGHVSLFWYQQALGQGPEFLTYFQNEAQLDKSGLPSDRFFAERPEGSVSTLKIQRTQQEDSAVYLCASSSLQGGNQPQHFGDGTRLSIL.

This CDR3 is CASSASSGGNTDTQYF. The CDR3 DNA follows: TGTGCCAGCAGTGCATCTAGCGGGGGGAACACAGATACGCAGTATTTT. The chain couples TRBV6-4 to TRBJ2-3; 11 bases are a match to TRBD2. The length of the CDR3 is 16 residues. V lost 4 bases to trimming and J lost 2 bases; unmatched junction nucleotides: 5. Germline CDR1 MRHNA, CDR2 SNTAGT.

V is TRBV5-1 and J is TRBJ1-2; D not resolved. Germline CDR1 reads SGHRS; CDR2 reads YFSETQ. The V end was cut by 4 bases, the J end by 4 bases, with 17 bases between. This CDR3 is 15 amino acids long. CDR3 residues: CASSPTLEAAYGYTF. In DNA form, the CDR3 reads TGCGCCAGCAGCCCTACCCTTGAGGCGGCCTATGGCTACACCTTC. The entire variable domain, with the rest obtained from reference TRBV5-1 and TRBJ1-2, is as follows: KAGVTQTPRYLIKTRGQQVTLSCSPISGHRSVSWYQQTPGQGLQFLFEYFSETQRNKGNFPGRFSGRQFSNSRSEMNVSTLELGDSALYLCASSPTLEAAYGYTFGSGTRLTVV.

The chain carries TRBV3-1 (or the pseudogene TRBV3-2) and TRBJ1-2; weak D call: TRBD1 (6 bases). CDR1 LGHDT and CDR2 YNNKEL come from the germline V gene (reference sequence). The CDR3 sequence is 12 residues long. V was cut by 5 bases and J by 6 bases, with 10 bases left in between. CDR3 sequence reads: CASSGTGNGYTF. As DNA, the CDR3 is TGTGCCAGCAGCGGTACAGGGAATGGCTACACCTTC.

V is TRBV5-1 and J is TRBJ1-2; 10 bases line up with TRBD1. This CDR3 is built from 14 residues. Per germline, CDR1 SGHRS and CDR2 YFSETQ. J gave up 6 bases and V 3 bases, and 5 bases lay outside the gene matches. CDR3 DNA sequence: TGCGCCAGCAGCTCCGGGGACAGGGGAAATGGCTACACCTTC. Translated: CASSSGDRGNGYTF. The full variable domain, with the rest looked up from reference TRBV5-1 and TRBJ1-2, is KAGVTQTPRYLIKTRGQQVTLSCSPISGHRSVSWYQQTPGQGLQFLFEYFSETQRNKGNFPGRFSGRQFSNSRSEMNVSTLELGDSALYLCASSSGDRGNGYTFGSGTRLTVV.

The CDR3 DNA sequence: TGTGCCAGCAGCTTTAACGACGGAGGCTATGGCTACACCTTC. Protein sequence: CASSFNDGGYGYTF. The V gene is TRBV5-4, the J gene TRBJ1-2; D ambiguous. CDR1 SGHNT and CDR2 YYREEE come from the germline V gene (reference sequence). Trimming took off 2 bases at V and 4 bases at J, with 12 bases between the two ends. This CDR3 is 14 amino acids long.

V is TRBV1 and J is TRBJ2-2; the tabulated D call, TRBD2, remains unverified against the DNA. TRBV1 is an annotated pseudogene. CDR3 size: 16 residues. CDR3 in amino acids: CTSSSLGRGNTGELFF. CDR3 nucleotides: TGCACCAGCAGCTCTTTGGGGCGGGGGAACACCGGGGAGCTGTTTTTT.

This chain links TRBV5-1 with TRBJ2-5; D uncertain. The V gene's germline CDR1 is SGHRS and CDR2 YFSETQ. The CDR3 contains 13 residues. Deletions cut 3 bases from V and 5 bases from J, with 11 bases between. The CDR3 region has the DNA TGCGCCAGCAGCTCCCTAGTTAGGGAGACCCAGTACTTC. Its translation is CASSSLVRETQYF.

The V and J genes are TRBV2 and TRBJ1-1; D perhaps matches TRBD1 (5 bases). CDR3 length: 14 residues. CDR1 SNHLY and CDR2 FYNNEI come from the germline V gene. The V end was cut by 5 bases, the J end by 3 bases, with 13 bases between. This CDR3 is CASSTQGKYTEAFF. Here the CDR3 DNA reads TGTGCCAGCAGTACGCAGGGTAAATACACTGAAGCTTTCTTT. The full variable domain, with the rest looked up from reference TRBV2 and TRBJ1-1, is EPEVTQTPSHQVTQMGQEVILRCVPISNHLYFYWYRQILGQKVEFLVSFYNNEISEKSEIFDDQFSVERPDGSNFTLKIRSTKLEDSAMYFCASSTQGKYTEAFFGQGTRLTVV.

The chain couples TRBV10-3 to TRBJ1-2; TRBD1 aligns across 8 bases. V was pared by 6 bases and J by 6 bases, with 12 bases of the junction left unmatched. CDR3 length: 15 amino acids. Germline loops: CDR1 ENHRY, CDR2 SYGVKD. CDR3 in amino acids: CAISPRNRGKNGYTF. The CDR3 bases are TGTGCCATCAGCCCGAGGAACAGGGGGAAGAATGGCTACACCTTC.

The rearrangement uses TRBV5-5 and TRBJ1-1; the D gene is possibly TRBD1 (5 bases). Trimming removed 0 bases from V and 5 bases from J, with 11 bases in between. The germline gives CDR1 SGHKS, CDR2 YYEKEE (reference sequence). The CDR3 is made up of 14 amino acids. The CDR3 DNA follows: TGTGCCAGCAGCTTGGGGACATCCGGGACTGAAGCTTTCTTT. It encodes CASSLGTSGTEAFF.

The chain has TRBV7-9 and TRBJ2-5; TRBD2 aligns across 12 bases. CDR1 SEHNR and CDR2 FQNEAQ come from the germline V gene (reference sequence). The trim removed 4 bases at V and 2 bases at J, leaving 8 bases unmatched. CDR3 size: 17 residues. CDR3 region: CASSYSSGTSGQETQYF. DNA for the CDR3: TGTGCCAGCAGCTACTCTTCCGGGACTAGCGGGCAAGAGACCCAGTACTTC.